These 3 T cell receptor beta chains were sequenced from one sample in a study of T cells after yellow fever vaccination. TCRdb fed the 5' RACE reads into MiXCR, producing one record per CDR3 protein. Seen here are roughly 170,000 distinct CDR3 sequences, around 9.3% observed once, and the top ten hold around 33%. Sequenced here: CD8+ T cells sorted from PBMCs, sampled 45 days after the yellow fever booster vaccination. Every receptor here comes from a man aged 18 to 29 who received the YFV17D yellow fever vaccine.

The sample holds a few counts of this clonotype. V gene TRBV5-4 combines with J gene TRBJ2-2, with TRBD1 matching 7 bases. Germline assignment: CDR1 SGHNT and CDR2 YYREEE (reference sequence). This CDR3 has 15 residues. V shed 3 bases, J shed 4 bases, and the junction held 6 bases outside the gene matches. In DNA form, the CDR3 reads TGTGCCAGCAGCTCAAGGGGGCTGTTCACCGGGGAGCTGTTTTTT. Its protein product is CASSSRGLFTGELFF.

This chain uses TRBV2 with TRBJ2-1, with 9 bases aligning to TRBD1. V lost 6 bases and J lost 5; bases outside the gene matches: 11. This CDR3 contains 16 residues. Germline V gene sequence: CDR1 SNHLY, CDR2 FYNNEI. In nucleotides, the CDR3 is TGTGCCAGCAGCGACCCGGGACAGGGAATCAACAATGAGCAGTTCTTC. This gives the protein CASSDPGQGINNEQFF.

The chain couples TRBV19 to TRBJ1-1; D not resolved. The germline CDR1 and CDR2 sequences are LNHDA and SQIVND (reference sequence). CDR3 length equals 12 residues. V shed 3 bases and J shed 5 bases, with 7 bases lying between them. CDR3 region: CASSIPGTEAFF. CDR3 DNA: TGTGCCAGTAGTATTCCGGGAACTGAAGCTTTCTTT.